The 23 T cell receptor beta chains presented below share a single source sample, sequenced in a study of cytomegalovirus exposure and HLA in healthy donors. Primers: 60 Vbeta forward and 13 Jbeta reverse. Sequencing was performed with immunoSEQ multiplex PCR; in TCRdb, only in-frame clones are kept and a portion is missing. The sample includes about 120,000 clones, about 68% of them seen just once. Sequenced material: PBMCs. The receptor set was obtained from a woman between 35 and 50 years old in good health and CMV-seropositive.

The chain uses TRBV30 and TRBJ2-7; possible D gene TRBD1, 5 bases. Germline CDR1 is GTSNPN and CDR2 is SVGIG (reference sequence). The CDR3 contains 13 residues. The V end was cut by 1 base, the J end by 4 bases, with 11 bases between. The CDR3 sequence is CAWSEGWAYEQYF. The CDR3 bases are TGTGCCTGGAGTGAGGGGTGGGCGTACGAGCAGTACTTC.

The chain links TRBV5-8 to TRBJ2-7, with D possibly being TRBD2 (5 bases). This CDR3 is built from 16 residues. V lost 0 bases, J lost 2 bases, and 15 bases lay in between. The germline CDR1 and CDR2 sequences are SGHTS and YDEGEE. CDR3 nucleotide sequence: TGTGCCAGCAGCTTGGGAGTCGGGGTGGATGCCTACGAGCAGTACTTC. Its translation is CASSLGVGVDAYEQYF.

The genes are TRBV2 and TRBJ1-4; perhaps TRBD1 as D (6 bases). Trimming took off 8 bases at V and 8 bases at J, with 15 bases between the two ends. In germline, CDR1 is SNHLY, CDR2 FYNNEI. CDR3 length: 13 residues. The CDR3 region has the DNA TGTGCCAGCGAGAGGGGGGGAGTAGAAAAACTGTTTTTT. Its translation: CASERGGVEKLFF.

This clone was found once. This chain joins TRBV2 and TRBJ2-7, with 9 bases identical to TRBD1. After removal of 7 bases from V and 1 base from J, the junction contained 8 bases not matched to a gene. The CDR3 runs 15 residues. Germline CDR1 and CDR2: SNHLY and FYNNEI. CDR3 nucleotide sequence: TGTGCCAGCACAAGGGACAGGGCCCCGTCCTACGAGCAGTACTTC. Its protein is CASTRDRAPSYEQYF.

This chain uses TRBV7-6 with TRBJ1-1; 9 positions match TRBD1. Germline V lookup: CDR1 SGHVS, CDR2 FNYEAQ. This CDR3 comprises 16 residues. V dropped 1 base and J dropped 4; count of bases not matched to a gene: 7. The CDR3 sequence is CASSLGTGERSTEAFF. CDR3 DNA: TGTGCCAGCAGCTTAGGGACAGGGGAGAGGAGCACTGAAGCTTTCTTT.

The chain links TRBV30 to TRBJ2-7; 14 bases agree with TRBD2. V was pared by 2 bases and J by 4 bases, with 19 bases of the junction left unmatched. The CDR3 has 20 residues. Germline lookup yields CDR1 GTSNPN and CDR2 SVGIG (reference sequence). The DNA of the CDR3 is TGTGCCTGGAGTAAAGTCCCGGGACTAGCGGGAGAGCTTCACCGTTACGAGCAGTACTTC. As protein: CAWSKVPGLAGELHRYEQYF.

The V call is TRBV7-3, the J call TRBJ2-1; possibly TRBD1 for D (6 bases). In germline, CDR1 is SGHTA, CDR2 FQGTGA. Trimming cost V 1 base and J 10 bases, with 8 bases left between them. The CDR3 consists of 12 residues. CDR3: CASSLRGQEQFF. For the CDR3, the DNA is TGTGCCAGCAGCTTAAGGGGGCAGGAGCAGTTCTTC.

The chain carries TRBV30 and TRBJ2-3; 7 bases fit TRBD2. V shed 4 bases, J shed 0 bases, and the junction held 25 bases outside the gene matches. The germline gives CDR1 GTSNPN, CDR2 SVGIG (reference sequence). The CDR3 has 21 amino acids. CDR3 nucleotides: TGTGCCTGGACGGGCAGGGTACGGGAGGCTAGCGGCGCGGGGAGCACAGATACGCAGTATTTT. It is translated as CAWTGRVREASGAGSTDTQYF.

The rearrangement links TRBV5-1 to TRBJ2-5; TRBD1 matches 7 bases. The trim removed 2 bases at V and 3 bases at J, leaving 1 base unmatched. The CDR3 loop spans 13 amino acids. The germline CDR1 and CDR2 sequences are SGHRS and YFSETQ. CDR3 nucleotides: TGCGCCAGCAGCTTCGACAGGGAAGAGACCCAGTACTTC. Protein product: CASSFDREETQYF.

This clone was recorded once. V usage is TRBV5-1 and J usage is TRBJ2-6; maybe TRBD2 (5 bases). V was cut by 4 bases and J by 3 bases, with 8 bases left in between. Germline values: CDR1 SGHRS, CDR2 YFSETQ. The CDR3 totals 14 residues. The CDR3 region is CASSPAGGANVLTF. CDR3 coding DNA: TGCGCCAGCAGCCCTGCGGGTGGGGCCAACGTCCTGACTTTC.

In this sample, this clone turned up a few times. The J gene is TRBJ1-1, the V gene TRBV5-6; 7 bases fit TRBD1. The length of the CDR3 is 14 residues. Germline V gene lookup returns CDR1 SGHDT and CDR2 YYEEEE. J was trimmed by 4 bases and V by 4 bases; bases with no gene match: 7. The CDR3 protein is CASSGLTGTTEAFF. For the CDR3, the DNA is TGTGCCAGCAGCGGTCTGACAGGGACCACTGAAGCTTTCTTT. The full variable domain, its missing parts supplied by reference TRBV5-6 and TRBJ1-1, is DAGVTQSPTHLIKTRGQQVTLRCSPKSGHDTVSWYQQALGQGPQFIFQYYEEEERQRGNFPDRFSGHQFPNYSSELNVNALLLGDSALYLCASSGLTGTTEAFFGQGTRLTVV.

The chain has TRBV7-8 and TRBJ2-5, with a weak D call TRBD1 (6 bases). Germline values: CDR1 SGHVS, CDR2 FQNEAQ. This CDR3 comprises 14 residues. V was trimmed by 4 bases and J by 3 bases, leaving 12 bases between them. The CDR3 sequence: CASSWGQGKETQYF. The CDR3 DNA reads as TGTGCCAGCAGCTGGGGTCAGGGGAAAGAGACCCAGTACTTC.

This CDR3 is CASSQGGGKHNEQFF. The CDR3 DNA reads TGTGCCAGCAGCCAAGGAGGAGGGAAACACAATGAGCAGTTCTTC. The chain is built from TRBV4-2 and TRBJ2-1; TRBD2 might be the D (6 bases). The CDR3 length is 15 residues. Trimming removed 1 base at V and 5 bases at J, with 12 bases between. CDR1 and CDR2 from the germline V gene are LGHNA and YNFKEQ.

Only one count was recorded for this clone. The V gene is TRBV15, the J gene TRBJ2-3, with 8 nucleotides matching TRBD2. V was pared by 8 bases and J by 4 bases, with 20 bases of the junction left unmatched. The CDR3 contains 18 residues. Germline CDR1 reads LNHNV; CDR2 reads YYDKDF (reference sequence). Written as DNA, the CDR3 is TGTGCCACCGGGGGCCCCGGGACTAGTCCCTCAGGGGCAGATACGCAGTATTTT. Protein sequence: CATGGPGTSPSGADTQYF.

The rearrangement links TRBV2 to TRBJ1-1; D might be TRBD1 (5 bases). Germline V gives CDR1 SNHLY, CDR2 FYNNEI. V lost 5 bases, J lost 5 bases, and 12 bases lay in between. The CDR3 totals 13 residues. Here the CDR3 DNA reads TGTGCCAGCAGTTATACTGGGGGGACTGAAGCTTTCTTT. It encodes CASSYTGGTEAFF.

The gene calls are TRBV7-6 and TRBJ2-1; D ambiguous. Trimming left V 0 bases short and J 1 base short, with 7 bases between. Germline assignment: CDR1 SGHVS and CDR2 FNYEAQ. The CDR3 runs 15 residues. CDR3 bases: TGTGCCAGCAGCTTAGCGTTGAGTTCCTACAATGAGCAGTTCTTC. Residues: CASSLALSSYNEQFF.

The chain joins TRBV29-1 to TRBJ2-1; 10 bases are a match to TRBD2. Trimming cost V 4 bases and J 13 bases; bases outside gene matches: 10. The CDR3 is 13 residues long. Germline CDR1 reads SQVTM; CDR2 reads ANQGSEA. CDR3 nucleotides: TGCAGCGTTGTTTCGTCTAGCGGGGGCGGACAGTTCTTC. As protein: CSVVSSSGGGQFF.

The CDR3 coding sequence is TGCGCCAGCAGTGTGGAGCTTAATCAGCCCCAGCATTTT. This gives the protein CASSVELNQPQHF. The genes are TRBV5-1 and TRBJ1-5, with D unclear. The V and J ends lost 5 bases and 4 bases respectively, with 10 bases between them. This CDR3 has 13 amino acids. Germline CDR1 SGHRS, CDR2 YFSETQ.

The rearrangement links TRBV9 to TRBJ1-1, with TRBD1 matching over 9 bases. The V gene end was trimmed by 6 bases and the J gene end by 7 bases; junction bases not matched to a gene: 10. CDR1 is SGDLS and CDR2 is YYNGEE in the germline V gene. This CDR3 comprises 14 residues. The CDR3 DNA reads TGTGCCAGCAACCGGGACAGGGAGACGGGTGAAGCTTTCTTT. This sequence encodes CASNRDRETGEAFF.

The chain employs TRBV27 and TRBJ2-3; 9 nucleotides line up with TRBD2. Germline assignment: CDR1 MNHEY and CDR2 SMNVEV (reference sequence). CDR3 length equals 16 residues. With 3 bases clipped from V and 2 bases from J, the junction kept 6 bases outside the gene matches. The CDR3 region has the DNA TGTGCCAGCAGTTTCTCGGCTAGCGGGATCACAGATACGCAGTATTTT. This codes for CASSFSASGITDTQYF.

The V and J genes are TRBV10-3 and TRBJ2-2; possibly TRBD1 for D (7 bases). V was trimmed by 8 bases and J by 2 bases, leaving 15 bases between them. Germline V lookup: CDR1 ENHRY, CDR2 SYGVKD. The CDR3 loop spans 15 amino acids. The CDR3 DNA follows: TGTGCCATCGGCGGGACAGTTCCAAACACCGGGGAGCTGTTTTTT. This sequence encodes CAIGGTVPNTGELFF.

The genes are TRBV15 and TRBJ2-7, with TRBD1 identical over 9 bases. The CDR3 is made up of 14 amino acids. Germline CDR1 reads LNHNV; CDR2 reads YYDKDF (reference sequence). Trimming cost V 0 bases and J 5 bases; bases outside gene matches: 2. The CDR3 loop reads CATSREGTGNEQYF. DNA of the CDR3: TGTGCCACCAGCAGAGAGGGGACAGGGAACGAGCAGTACTTC.

The CDR3, as DNA: TGCGCCAGCAGCTTGGGACTAGCGGGAGGGCCTGAGCAGTTCTTC. Protein sequence: CASSLGLAGGPEQFF. The J gene is TRBJ2-1, the V gene TRBV5-1; 14 bases agree with TRBD2. Trimming at V came to 0 bases and at J to 9 bases, leaving 2 bases not matched to a gene. Germline-derived CDR1 and CDR2 are SGHRS and YFSETQ. The CDR3 is 15 amino acids.